The T cell receptor beta chain under discussion was sequenced for a study of shared clonotypes between healthy human individuals. Profiling relied on immunoSEQ multiplex PCR, and the TCRdb table lists in-frame clones only, not all of them. The data show some 1.4 million clones, around 97% seen once. The CDR3 runs 14 residues. Trimming removed 3 bases from V and 6 bases from J; junction bases left unmatched: 5. Germline V gene sequence: CDR1 SGHTA, CDR2 FQGNSA. This chain links TRBV7-2 with TRBJ1-2; 9 bases align to TRBD1. The TCR originated in a man aged 25-40 years in good health. The sequenced material came from naive CD4+ T cells sorted from blood. As to subset: CD45RA+ positively selected. In DNA form, the CDR3 reads TGTGCCAGCAGCTTCGACAGGGGGTTAAATGGCTACACCTTC. This codes for CASSFDRGLNGYTF.